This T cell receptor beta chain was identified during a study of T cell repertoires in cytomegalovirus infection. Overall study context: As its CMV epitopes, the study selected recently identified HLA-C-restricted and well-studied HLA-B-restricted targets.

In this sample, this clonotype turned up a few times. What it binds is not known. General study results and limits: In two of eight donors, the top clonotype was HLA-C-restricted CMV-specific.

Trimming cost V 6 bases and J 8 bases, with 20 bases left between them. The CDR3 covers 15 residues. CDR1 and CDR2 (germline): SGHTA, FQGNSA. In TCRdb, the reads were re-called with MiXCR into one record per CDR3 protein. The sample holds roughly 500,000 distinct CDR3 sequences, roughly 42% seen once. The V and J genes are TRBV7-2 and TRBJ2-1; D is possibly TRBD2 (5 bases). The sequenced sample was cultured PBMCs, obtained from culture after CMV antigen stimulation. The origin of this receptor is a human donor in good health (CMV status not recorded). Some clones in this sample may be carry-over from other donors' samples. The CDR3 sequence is CASSPSRVRVDEQFF. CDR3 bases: TGTGCCAGCAGTCCCTCTAGGGTGCGGGTGGATGAGCAGTTCTTC.